This TCR beta chain originates from a study of CD8 T cells in acute hepatitis C reinfection. The CDR3 loop spans 16 amino acids. V gave up 4 bases and J gave up 0 bases, with 16 bases separating them. Germline values: CDR1 SGHTA, CDR2 FQGTGA. Documented time point: naive CD8 control sorted from an acute-time-point sample. TCRdb keeps only in-frame clones here, not all; method: immunoSEQ multiplex PCR. The sample lists about 38,000 clones, over 75% occurring once. Specimen: naive CD8+ T cells from PBMCs. V usage is TRBV7-3 and J usage is TRBJ2-7; TRBD1 or TRBD2 may be the D gene (6 bases each). The sequence was obtained from a woman in her late teens or twenties who spontaneously cleared hepatitis C infection. CDR3 sequence reads: CASSSRRGHNSYEQYF. The CDR3 DNA reads TGTGCCAGCAGCTCGCGGCGGGGACACAACTCCTACGAGCAGTACTTC.